The source of this T cell receptor beta chain is a study of blood T cell repertoires in COVID-19. Background on the study: Material from acute and convalescent COVID-19 was sourced from the United States, Italy and Spain. Sample material is recorded as cDNA or gDNA derived from T cells, B-cell-depleted T cells, or PBMCs.

The authors' processing: By means of reference gene primer amplification, nucleated cell counts were estimated. Only in-frame clones appear in the TCRdb table, and some are missing; sequencing was by immunoSEQ multiplex PCR. From that table come the V and J calls and clone size; the DNA was used to work out D and trimming. The top ten clones hold just under 0.95% of a sample with about 140,000 clones, approximately 88% of them seen once. The ends lost 7 bases at V and 6 bases at J; junction bases unmatched: 7. The CDR3 spans 14 residues. Germline V CDR1 and CDR2: WNHNN, SYGVQD (reference sequence). The TCR comes from a woman in her forties or fifties with acute or convalescent COVID-19. J is TRBJ2-1 and V is TRBV10-1; TRBD1 agrees at 9 bases. The sequenced sample consisted of peripheral blood. This CDR3 is CASNPGTGPNEQFF. The CDR3 DNA is TGCGCCAGCAACCCCGGGACAGGGCCCAATGAGCAGTTCTTC.